This is a list of T cell receptor beta chains from one sample in a study of blood T cell repertoires in COVID-19. Method: immunoSEQ multiplex PCR; TCRdb's copy keeps in-frame clones and lacks some. Among about 59,000 clones listed, approximately 81% were seen once. The sequencing sample was made of peripheral blood. The receptor set was obtained from an elderly woman with active or convalescent COVID-19. CDR3s include the opening cysteine and the closing phenylalanine or tryptophan. The D gene is left open where the match is weak. For some rows the clone size is stated as once, few or many, or as a class when expanded; others skip it.

CDR3: CATSSDKTGTVRADTQYF
DNA: TGTGCCACCAGCAGCGACAAAACCGGGACAGTTAGGGCAGATACGCAGTATTTT
V: TRBV15
D: TRBD1
J: TRBJ2-3
size: -

CDR3: CASSSDRGLGGYTF
DNA: TGTGCCAGCAGCTCGGACAGGGGGCTCGGTGGCTACACCTTC
V: TRBV7-2
D: TRBD1
J: TRBJ1-2
size: -

CDR3: CASNDRAGNTEAFF
DNA: TGTGCCAGTAACGACAGGGCAGGGAACACTGAAGCTTTCTTT
V: TRBV19
D: TRBD1
J: TRBJ1-1
size: once

CDR3: CASSQGTADSGNTIYF
DNA: TGCGCCAGCAGCCAAGGGACAGCAGACTCTGGAAACACCATATATTTT
V: TRBV5-1
D: TRBD1
J: TRBJ1-3
size: -

CDR3: CASSLGSTNEKLFF
DNA: TGCGCCAGCAGCTTGGGTAGCACTAATGAAAAACTGTTTTTT
V: TRBV5-1
D: -
J: TRBJ1-4
size: once

CDR3: CASSNAGLLYEQYF
DNA: TGTGCCAGCAGCAACGCGGGACTTCTCTACGAGCAGTACTTC
V: TRBV13
D: -
J: TRBJ2-7
size: -

CDR3: CASSSGSGQMNTEAFF
DNA: TGCGCCAGCAGCTCGGGGTCGGGACAGATGAACACTGAAGCTTTCTTT
V: TRBV5-1
D: TRBD1
J: TRBJ1-1
size: -

CDR3: CASSLGQTANYGYTF
DNA: TGTGCCAGCAGCTTGGGCCAGACAGCTAACTATGGCTACACCTTC
V: TRBV5-4
D: -
J: TRBJ1-2
size: -

CDR3: CASSQDPNSAGNEQFF
DNA: TGCGCCAGCAGCCAAGATCCTAATAGCGCCGGAAATGAGCAGTTCTTC
V: TRBV4-1
D: -
J: TRBJ2-1
size: -

CDR3: CASSRSRGVEQYF
DNA: TGTGCCAGCAGCCGGTCGCGCGGGGTCGAGCAGTACTTC
V: TRBV7-2
D: -
J: TRBJ2-7
size: few

CDR3: CASSVRAGGGQPQHF
DNA: TGTGCCAGCAGCGTAAGGGCAGGGGGCGGTCAGCCCCAGCATTTT
V: TRBV9
D: TRBD1
J: TRBJ1-5
size: -

CDR3: CASSPGQGGFTDTQYF
DNA: TGCGCCAGCAGCCCAGGACAGGGGGGCTTCACAGATACGCAGTATTTT
V: TRBV5-1
D: TRBD1
J: TRBJ2-3
size: -

CDR3: CASSHGADTQYF
DNA: TGCGCCAGCAGCCACGGGGCAGATACGCAGTATTTT
V: TRBV10-1
D: -
J: TRBJ2-3
size: -